What follows are 26 T cell receptor beta chains derived from one specimen sequenced in a study of cytomegalovirus exposure and HLA in healthy donors. Primers included in the PCR were 60 Vbeta and 13 Jbeta primers. Profiled with immunoSEQ multiplex PCR; TCRdb holds only in-frame clones, not every one. The table lists 210,000 or so clones, about 80% of them singletons. Sequenced material: PBMCs. These receptors all stem from a woman aged 60-75 years in good health and CMV-seropositive.

This clone was seen just once. The chain has TRBV7-9 and TRBJ2-2, with D possibly TRBD2 on 5 matching bases. The CDR3 is made up of 13 amino acids. V was shortened by 5 bases and J by 4 bases, with 8 bases between the two germline ends. Germline V gene lookup returns CDR1 SEHNR and CDR2 FQNEAQ (reference sequence). The CDR3 here is CASSRGRTGELFF. DNA of the CDR3: TGTGCCAGCAGCAGAGGGCGCACCGGGGAGCTGTTTTTT.

This chain links TRBV10-3 with TRBJ1-4, with D possibly matching TRBD1 (5 bases). Looked up from germline, CDR1 is ENHRY and CDR2 is SYGVKD. The V and J ends lost 0 bases and 7 bases respectively, with 15 bases between them. The CDR3 is 16 amino acids. CDR3 amino acids: CAISESLGALVEKLFF. CDR3 sequence (DNA): TGTGCCATCAGTGAGTCATTAGGGGCGCTTGTTGAAAAACTGTTTTTT.

This chain links TRBV5-1 with TRBJ2-5; 10 bases map to TRBD2. V lost 3 bases, J lost 5 bases, and 4 bases stayed unmatched. Germline CDR1 is SGHRS and CDR2 is YFSETQ. The CDR3 has 14 amino acids. The CDR3 loop is CASSSSTSGETQYF. CDR3 DNA: TGCGCCAGCAGCTCGTCGACTAGCGGGGAGACCCAGTACTTC.

This sequence joins TRBV4-2 and TRBJ2-1; D not resolved. The germline V gene has CDR1 LGHNA and CDR2 YNFKEQ. V lost 0 bases and J 4 bases, leaving 7 bases between the germline ends. The CDR3 totals 14 residues. The CDR3 DNA follows: TGTGCCAGCAGCCAAGAGCGGAAATACAATGAGCAGTTCTTC. Residues: CASSQERKYNEQFF.

The chain links TRBV28 to TRBJ1-3, with no clear D. The CDR3 extends over 12 amino acids. Germline CDR1 reads MDHEN; CDR2 reads SYDVKM. The V end lost 7 bases, the J end lost 4 bases, and 8 bases lay between the germline ends. CDR3 residues: CASTLGGNTIYF. The CDR3 coding sequence is TGTGCCAGCACCCTCGGGGGAAACACCATATATTTT.

The rearrangement joins TRBV29-1 to TRBJ2-1, with TRBD2 identical over 13 bases. Losses at the gene ends were 4 bases for V and 6 bases for J; bases not matched to a gene: 9. Germline lookup yields CDR1 SQVTM and CDR2 ANQGSEA. The CDR3 runs to 16 residues. The CDR3 DNA reads as TGCAGCGTTGCCGGGACTAGCGGGATATCGCTCAATGAGCAGTTCTTC. Its translation is CSVAGTSGISLNEQFF.

V and J are TRBV29-1 and TRBJ2-1, with 8 nucleotides matching TRBD1. Trimming took 1 base from V and 7 from J; bases not matched to a gene: 6. Germline V gene sequence: CDR1 SQVTM, CDR2 ANQGSEA. This CDR3 is 14 amino acids long. CDR3: CSVEGGQGRNEQFF. The CDR3 DNA is TGCAGCGTTGAAGGTGGACAGGGAAGGAATGAGCAGTTCTTC.

The table lists this clone with a few counts. V gene TRBV7-6 combines with J gene TRBJ2-1; 8 bases map to TRBD2. From germline, CDR1 is SGHVS and CDR2 FNYEAQ. J lost 4 bases, V lost 3 bases, and 5 bases had no gene match. The CDR3 has 15 residues. This CDR3 reads CASSFGGGRYNEQFF. DNA for the CDR3: TGTGCCAGCAGCTTCGGCGGGGGGAGATACAATGAGCAGTTCTTC.

The V call is TRBV28, the J call TRBJ1-1; D not certain. This CDR3 has 17 amino acids. Germline V lookup: CDR1 MDHEN, CDR2 SYDVKM. V dropped 3 bases and J dropped 7 bases, with 24 bases sitting between them. The CDR3 sequence: CASSFGWAVQNSNEAFF. DNA of the CDR3: TGTGCCAGCAGTTTTGGGTGGGCAGTGCAGAACAGTAATGAAGCTTTCTTT.

The chain is built from TRBV29-1 and TRBJ2-1; D unresolved. Trimming took off 7 bases at V and 10 bases at J, with 11 bases between the two ends. Germline CDR1 is SQVTM and CDR2 is ANQGSEA. CDR3 length: 10 residues. Here the CDR3 DNA reads TGCAGCGGCCGTTCAGTAGAGCAGTTCTTC. Protein sequence: CSGRSVEQFF.

To note about this clone: The sample contains more than one DNA sequence encoding this CDR3. The genes are TRBV7-9 and TRBJ2-5; unclear D gene. The V end lost 1 base, the J end lost 8 bases, and 11 bases lay between the germline ends. The CDR3 length is 13 residues. Germline CDR1 and CDR2: SEHNR and FQNEAQ (reference sequence). CDR3 DNA: TGTGCCAGCAGCTTAGGGGCCCAGGAAACCCAGTACTTC. It specifies CASSLGAQETQYF.

Comments on this clone: A junction end diverges from the germline sequence, so it may reflect a read error. The V gene is TRBV7-9, the J gene TRBJ2-7; D is ambiguous. Germline values: CDR1 SEHNR, CDR2 FQNEAQ (reference sequence). This CDR3 contains 12 residues. CDR3 coding DNA: TGTTCCAGCAGCCCCCTCAGCTACGAGCAGTACTTC. Protein: CSSSPLSYEQYF.

The V gene is TRBV7-6, the J gene TRBJ1-5; D unresolved. CDR1 is SGHVS and CDR2 is FNYEAQ in the germline V gene. V was clipped by 5 bases and J by 1 base, with 6 bases between them. The CDR3 contains 13 residues. CDR3 in DNA: TGTGCCAGCAGCCCGTCGAGCAATCAGCCCCAGCATTTT. It translates to CASSPSSNQPQHF.

This clone has a handful of counts. V gene TRBV5-4 combines with J gene TRBJ1-2; 7 bases are shared with TRBD1. The CDR3 is 17 amino acids. The V segment lost 0 bases and the J segment 2 bases; nucleotides outside the gene matches: 10. From germline, CDR1 is SGHNT and CDR2 YYREEE (reference sequence). CDR3 bases: TGTGCCAGCAGCTTGGCCGAACAGGGGAGGAGGAACTATGGCTACACCTTC. Protein: CASSLAEQGRRNYGYTF.

About this clone: The sample holds other DNA sequences that translate to the same CDR3. This CDR3 is CASSLSPQETQYF. DNA for the CDR3: TGCGCCAGCAGCTTAAGCCCTCAAGAGACCCAGTACTTC. The chain is built from TRBV5-1 and TRBJ2-5, with D unresolved. V was trimmed by 2 bases and J by 2 bases, leaving 7 bases between them. Germline V gene lookup returns CDR1 SGHRS and CDR2 YFSETQ. The CDR3 sequence is 13 residues long.

The chain is built from TRBV7-6 and TRBJ2-2; a weak D match, TRBD1 (5 bases). Germline values: CDR1 SGHVS, CDR2 FNYEAQ. Trimming took 1 base from V and 2 from J, leaving 11 bases between them. This CDR3 is 16 amino acids long. The CDR3 nucleotides read TGTGCCAGCAGCTTAGTGGCAGGGATAAACACCGGGGAGCTGTTTTTT. This codes for CASSLVAGINTGELFF.

V usage is TRBV5-4 and J usage is TRBJ2-1; 13 bases agree with TRBD2. V lost 4 bases, J lost 4 bases, and 2 bases stayed unmatched. Germline V gene data show CDR1 as SGHNT and CDR2 as YYREEE (reference sequence). CDR3 size: 15 residues. Here the CDR3 DNA reads TGTGCCAGCAGCCCGACTAGCGGGGGGTACAATGAGCAGTTCTTC. As protein: CASSPTSGGYNEQFF.

V is TRBV7-2 and J is TRBJ2-7; 11 positions agree with TRBD2. Trimming at V came to 5 bases and at J to 3 bases, leaving 6 bases not matched to a gene. Germline lookup yields CDR1 SGHTA and CDR2 FQGNSA. CDR3 length: 15 residues. For the CDR3, the DNA is TGTGCCAGCAGCCATATGACTAGCGGGGACTACGAGCAGTACTTC. Its protein is CASSHMTSGDYEQYF.

V is TRBV4-3 and J is TRBJ1-1; D gene uncertain. CDR3 length: 14 amino acids. Trimming pared 1 base from V and 6 bases from J, leaving 12 bases between. Germline V lookup: CDR1 LGHNA, CDR2 YSLEER. The DNA of the CDR3 is TGCGCCAGCAGCCAAGGAGGTTGGGAGGCTGAAGCTTTCTTT. Protein sequence: CASSQGGWEAEAFF.

This clone has just one count. V is TRBV5-1 and J is TRBJ2-1, with D perhaps TRBD1 (5 bases). With 0 bases removed from V and 4 bases from J, the gap between germline ends came to 11 bases. The germline CDR1 and CDR2 sequences are SGHRS and YFSETQ. The CDR3 has 15 amino acids. The CDR3 spells CASSLDTGVYNEQFF. For the CDR3, the DNA is TGCGCCAGCAGCTTGGACACAGGTGTATACAATGAGCAGTTCTTC.

V usage is TRBV18 and J usage is TRBJ2-7; 9 bases agree with TRBD2. Germline V gives CDR1 KGHSH, CDR2 LQKENI. The CDR3 has 15 amino acids. Unmatched junction bases numbered 9, after V lost 3 bases and J lost 6 bases. This CDR3 reads CASSPLAGGQSEQYF. The CDR3 nucleotides read TGTGCCAGCTCACCTTTGGCGGGAGGGCAGAGCGAGCAGTACTTC.

The chain joins TRBV11-2 to TRBJ2-3; possible D gene TRBD2, 5 bases. The length of the CDR3 is 14 residues. In germline, CDR1 is SGHAT, CDR2 FQNNGV. V lost 0 bases, J lost 4 bases, and 8 bases lay in between. The CDR3 region has the DNA TGTGCCAGCAGCTTAGAATTAGCGTCAGATACGCAGTATTTT. This codes for CASSLELASDTQYF.

This chain links TRBV6-1 with TRBJ1-1; D unclear. The V end was cut by 4 bases, the J end by 0 bases, with 9 bases between. CDR1 and CDR2 from the germline V gene are MNHNS and SASEGT. This CDR3 has 14 amino acids. CDR3 protein: CASSVKGVNTEAFF. The CDR3 DNA reads TGTGCCAGCAGTGTTAAAGGAGTGAACACTGAAGCTTTCTTT.

For the CDR3, the DNA is TGTGCCAGCAGCTTCAGACAGTCCGGGGAGCTGTTTTTT. This sequence encodes CASSFRQSGELFF. This chain links TRBV7-2 with TRBJ2-2; D is perhaps TRBD1 (5 bases). This CDR3 comprises 13 residues. The V end was cut by 3 bases, the J end by 6 bases, with 8 bases between. The germline CDR1 and CDR2 sequences are SGHTA and FQGNSA.

This clone occurred a few times. This rearrangement joins TRBV11-2 to TRBJ1-2, with TRBD1 matching over 9 bases. J lost 5 bases, V lost 1 base, and 5 bases had no gene match. This CDR3 is built from 15 residues. Germline CDR1 and CDR2: SGHAT and FQNNGV. The CDR3 sequence is CASSLVGTGRYGYTF. CDR3 sequence (DNA): TGTGCCAGCAGCTTAGTAGGGACAGGGAGGTATGGCTACACCTTC.

This chain links TRBV7-9 with TRBJ1-6; 10 positions match TRBD1. The J segment lost 7 bases and the V segment lost 10 bases, leaving 4 bases of the junction unmatched. Germline CDR1 reads SEHNR; CDR2 reads FQNEAQ (reference sequence). The CDR3 totals 13 residues. CDR3 in amino acids: CATRDRGNSPLHF. Here the CDR3 DNA reads TGTGCCACCCGGGACAGGGGAAATTCACCCCTCCACTTT.